This TCR beta chain was sequenced during a study of T cells in Graves' hyperthyroidism and ophthalmopathy. Findings and limits, study-wide: Most thyroid clonotypes expanded above 0.001 appeared in blood too. A model using 13 V-J features told ophthalmopathy apart from stable hyperthyroidism.

The CDR3 consists of 16 residues. From RNA transcripts, TCR beta CDR3 regions were amplified. First-round RT-PCR targeting the TCR CDR3 was performed with the HTBI primer set. Each CDR3 protein gets one entry after TCRdb re-called the multiplex PCR reads with MiXCR. The sample lists roughly 98,000 distinct CDR3 sequences; around 37% were seen once. To note about this clonotype: Antigen unknown. A read error may produce the germline difference seen at one junction end.

Graves' hyperthyroidism without ophthalmopathy progression within 18 months was termed stable. Clinical symptoms, serum thyroxine and TRAb, thyroid ultrasound and orbital computed tomography were used for the diagnoses. The sequencing input was peripheral blood or thyroid tissue (not recorded which). The sequence was collected from a woman under 40 with Graves' hyperthyroidism. The chain has TRBV12-3 or TRBV12-4 and TRBJ2-2; TRBD2 aligns across 8 bases. CDR3 protein: CAISVSGSRKTGELFF. The CDR3 DNA is TGTGCCATCAGTGTAAGCGGGAGTCGGAAAACCGGGGAGCTGTTTTTT.